This T cell receptor beta chain was identified during a study of memory CD4+ T cells and cytomegalovirus serostatus. Study details: Healthy Belgian adult donors included roughly nine CMV-positive and 24 CMV-negative people. The study's findings and limits: Each of 65 to 75 CMV-associated TCRbeta sequences occurred in one to five individuals. Repertoires predicted CMV serostatus with median bootstrapped AUC of 0.95.

The germline gives CDR1 ENHRY, CDR2 SYGVKD. The CDR3 has 16 amino acids. V gave up 3 bases and J gave up 3 bases; unmatched junction bases: 10. In regard to this clone: Its antigen remains unidentified.

Measured with immunoSEQ multiplex PCR; TCRdb has only the in-frame clones, and not every one. The table lists 45,000 to 55,000 clones, roughly 79% of them singletons. Single viable CD3+CD4+CD8-CD45RO+ cells were sorted as the memory CD4+ T cells. Total CD4+ T cells were enriched by CD4 positive selection. The receptor was isolated from an adult in good health and CMV-seronegative. The chain is built from TRBV10-3 and TRBJ2-5, with TRBD2 matching 7 bases. Sequencing input: memory CD4+ T cells from blood. The chain's CDR3 is CAISDPARGEEETQYF. The CDR3 DNA reads as TGTGCCATCAGTGACCCGGCCCGGGGGGAGGAAGAGACCCAGTACTTC.